This entry is about one T cell receptor beta chain. Its antigen is currently unknown. The entry originates in a study of T cells in localized non-small cell lung cancer. Study-wide results and caveats: Adjacent lung tissue had a median approximately 57 of the top 100 clones found in the tumor. The highest T cell clonality was in uninvolved adjacent lung, above tumor.

Produced via immunoSEQ multiplex PCR; TCRdb's table is partial and in-frame only. Here the sample spans tens of thousands of clones, roughly 88% being singletons. Trimming left V 3 bases short and J 1 base short, with 16 bases between. The CDR3 covers 17 residues. Germline CDR1 reads MGHDK; CDR2 reads SYGVNS. The chain recombines TRBV25-1 with TRBJ2-1; the D gene is possibly TRBD1 (7 bases). The receptor was isolated from a male donor at least 60 years old with stage III squamous cell lung carcinoma. The specimen comprised peripheral blood, sampled before any cancer treatment. The CDR3 sequence: CASSEMRSGGSYNEQFF. In DNA form, the CDR3 reads TGTGCCAGCAGTGAGATGAGGTCAGGGGGGTCCTACAATGAGCAGTTCTTC.